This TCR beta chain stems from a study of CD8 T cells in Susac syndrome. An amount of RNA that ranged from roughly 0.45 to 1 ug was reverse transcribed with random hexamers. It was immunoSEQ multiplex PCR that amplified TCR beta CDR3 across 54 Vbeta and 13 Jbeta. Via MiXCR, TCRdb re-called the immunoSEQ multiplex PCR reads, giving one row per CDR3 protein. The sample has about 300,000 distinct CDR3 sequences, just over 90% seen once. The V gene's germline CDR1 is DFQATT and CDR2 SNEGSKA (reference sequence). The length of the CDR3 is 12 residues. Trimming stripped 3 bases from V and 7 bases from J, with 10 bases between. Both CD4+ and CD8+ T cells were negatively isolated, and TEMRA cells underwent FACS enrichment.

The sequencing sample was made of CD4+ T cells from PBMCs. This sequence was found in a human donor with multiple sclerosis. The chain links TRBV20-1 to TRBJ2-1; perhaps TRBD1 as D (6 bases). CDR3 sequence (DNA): TGCAGTGCTAGCGACAGGTCTAATGAGCAGTTCTTC. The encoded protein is CSASDRSNEQFF.